This TCR beta chain was captured in a study of Ad26.COV2.S vaccination and SARS-CoV-2 variants. Study context: Vaccine-arm donor from the placebo-controlled COV1001 Ad26.COV2.S trial. Once or twice, 56 days apart, Ad26.COV2.S was delivered intramuscularly.

Here immunoSEQ multiplex PCR was the method, and the copy in TCRdb shows in-frame clones only, minus some. The profile shows 440,000 or so clones, 90% of them singletons. CDR1 MDHEN and CDR2 SYDVKM come from the germline V gene. Trimming took off 5 bases at V and 2 bases at J, with 18 bases between the two ends. The CDR3 runs 16 residues. Treatment meaning: some 20 received Ad26.COV2.S at low or high dose, single or two shots; about 5 received placebo; per-sample allocation not given. Vaccine and placebo recipients were sampled on day 63 after the first injection. As its vector, the vaccine had Ad26, which expressed Wuhan-strain SARS-CoV-2 spike.

This chain links TRBV28 with TRBJ2-5; D might be TRBD2 (5 bases). This sample comprised peripheral blood, obtained in a trial of Ad26.COV2.S vaccine versus placebo. This clonotype was sampled from a person aged 18 to 59 who received the Ad26.COV2.S COVID-19 vaccine or a placebo. CDR3 sequence: CASSVPSGNFQETQYF. DNA for the CDR3: TGTGCCAGCAGTGTACCCTCGGGAAACTTTCAAGAGACCCAGTACTTC.